These T cell receptor beta chains were read from a single sample in a study of CD8+ T cells in alopecia areata. Libraries were prepared by immunoSEQ multiplex PCR; TCRdb keeps only in-frame clonotypes and omits some of them. Of around 34,000 clones in the sample, 55% were seen once. Specimen: NKG2D-high CD8+ T cells sorted from blood. These receptors all come from a human donor with alopecia areata. Each CDR3 is given with its conserved first and last residue. Each record gives: clone size, D gene, J gene, V gene, CDR3 DNA, CDR3 protein. A D gene is named only where the DNA matches it firmly. The size field is filled for only some rows; it gives once, few, many or a size class.

clone size: -
D gene: -
J gene: TRBJ2-7
V gene: TRBV5-1
CDR3 DNA: TGCGCCAGCAGCTTTGGGTCATACGAGCAGTACTTC
CDR3 protein: CASSFGSYEQYF

clone size: -
D gene: -
J gene: TRBJ2-1
V gene: TRBV4-1
CDR3 DNA: TGCGCCAGCAGCCTCTCTGGGGCTTCCTACAATGAGCAGTTCTTC
CDR3 protein: CASSLSGASYNEQFF

clone size: few
D gene: -
J gene: TRBJ2-7
V gene: TRBV21-1
CDR3 DNA: TGTGCCAGCAGCAAAACTCGCCGCCACTCCTACGAGCAGTACTTC
CDR3 protein: CASSKTRRHSYEQYF

clone size: -
D gene: TRBD2
J gene: TRBJ2-7
V gene: TRBV2
CDR3 DNA: TGTGCCAGCAGTGAGCTAGCGGGAGATGAAAGACCGGACGAGCAGTACTTC
CDR3 protein: CASSELAGDERPDEQYF

clone size: -
D gene: -
J gene: TRBJ1-2
V gene: TRBV19
CDR3 DNA: TGTGCCAGTAGACCCTTAGTATTGGGAAATCGCTATGGCTACACCTTC
CDR3 protein: CASRPLVLGNRYGYTF

clone size: -
D gene: -
J gene: TRBJ2-7
V gene: TRBV7-9
CDR3 DNA: TGTGCCAGCAGCCCCATGGGGGCCGAGCAGTACTTC
CDR3 protein: CASSPMGAEQYF

clone size: few
D gene: -
J gene: TRBJ2-7
V gene: TRBV27
CDR3 DNA: TGTGCCAGCAGCCCCCAGAAACTACATAACGAGCAGTACTTC
CDR3 protein: CASSPQKLHNEQYF

clone size: once
D gene: TRBD1
J gene: TRBJ1-1
V gene: TRBV6-6
CDR3 DNA: TGTGCCAGCAGTCCGTACGACAGGGGGCCTGAAGCTTTCTTT
CDR3 protein: CASSPYDRGPEAFF

clone size: -
D gene: TRBD1
J gene: TRBJ1-2
V gene: TRBV27
CDR3 DNA: TGTGCCAGCAGCCCAGACAGGGTTGGCTATGGCTACACCTTC
CDR3 protein: CASSPDRVGYGYTF

clone size: -
D gene: TRBD1
J gene: TRBJ2-5
V gene: TRBV6-5
CDR3 DNA: TGTGCCAGCAGTTCGGGACAGCAAGAGACCCAGTACTTC
CDR3 protein: CASSSGQQETQYF

clone size: -
D gene: -
J gene: TRBJ2-1
V gene: TRBV7-6
CDR3 DNA: TGTGCCAGCAGCTTAGAATTGGGTAATGAGCAGTTCTTC
CDR3 protein: CASSLELGNEQFF

clone size: few
D gene: TRBD2
J gene: TRBJ2-1
V gene: TRBV2
CDR3 DNA: TGTGCCAGCAGTGATTGGGCGGGGGGGTTTTATGAGCAGTTCTTC
CDR3 protein: CASSDWAGGFYEQFF

clone size: -
D gene: TRBD2
J gene: TRBJ2-7
V gene: TRBV7-9
CDR3 DNA: TGTGCCAGCAGCCCGCCCCCACTAGCGGGCGAGACCTACGAGCAGTACTTC
CDR3 protein: CASSPPPLAGETYEQYF

clone size: -
D gene: TRBD2
J gene: TRBJ2-3
V gene: TRBV28
CDR3 DNA: TGTGCCAGCAGTTTATCTAGCGGAACAACCACAGATACGCAGTATTTT
CDR3 protein: CASSLSSGTTTDTQYF

clone size: few
D gene: -
J gene: TRBJ2-7
V gene: TRBV5-5
CDR3 DNA: TGTGCCAGCAGCTTGGCCTCATCCTACGAGCAGTACTTC
CDR3 protein: CASSLASSYEQYF

clone size: -
D gene: -
J gene: TRBJ1-1
V gene: TRBV7-9
CDR3 DNA: TGTGCCAGCAGCTTAAAGTCTCATTGGGTTGAAGCTTTCTTT
CDR3 protein: CASSLKSHWVEAFF

clone size: -
D gene: TRBD1
J gene: TRBJ2-7
V gene: TRBV27
CDR3 DNA: TGTGCCACAAGAAGAGGGGGCGTCTCCTACGAGCAGTACTTC
CDR3 protein: CATRRGGVSYEQYF

clone size: -
D gene: TRBD2
J gene: TRBJ2-4
V gene: TRBV2
CDR3 DNA: TGTGCCAGCAGGACGACTAGCGGGGGCACTGTAGCCAAAAACATTCAGTACTTC
CDR3 protein: CASRTTSGGTVAKNIQYF

clone size: -
D gene: -
J gene: TRBJ2-3
V gene: TRBV7-8
CDR3 DNA: TGTGCCAGCATCTTAACAGGAGACTCTAGCACAGATACGCAGTATTTT
CDR3 protein: CASILTGDSSTDTQYF

clone size: -
D gene: -
J gene: TRBJ1-5
V gene: TRBV13
CDR3 DNA: TGTGCCAGCAGCTTAGGCGGGGGGGGCAGTCAGCCCCAGCATTTT
CDR3 protein: CASSLGGGGSQPQHF

clone size: -
D gene: TRBD1
J gene: TRBJ1-1
V gene: TRBV6-5
CDR3 DNA: TGTGCCAGCAGTTCCGGGACAGGGGAAACTGAAGCTTTCTTT
CDR3 protein: CASSSGTGETEAFF

clone size: -
D gene: TRBD1
J gene: TRBJ2-3
V gene: TRBV15
CDR3 DNA: TGTGCCACCAGCAGAGATCAGGGGACAGGGTCAGATACGCAGTATTTT
CDR3 protein: CATSRDQGTGSDTQYF

clone size: few
D gene: -
J gene: TRBJ2-5
V gene: TRBV9
CDR3 DNA: TGTGCCAGCAGCACCTGGGCCCGCCAAGAGACCCAGTACTTC
CDR3 protein: CASSTWARQETQYF

clone size: -
D gene: -
J gene: TRBJ1-5
V gene: TRBV29-1
CDR3 DNA: TGCAGCGTTGCGGACGGATGGAATCAGCCCCAGCATTTT
CDR3 protein: CSVADGWNQPQHF

clone size: -
D gene: -
J gene: TRBJ2-3
V gene: TRBV5-6
CDR3 DNA: TGTGCCAGCAGCTTAGGTAGCGCCGATACGCAGTATTTT
CDR3 protein: CASSLGSADTQYF

clone size: -
D gene: -
J gene: TRBJ2-7
V gene: TRBV29-1
CDR3 DNA: TGCAGCACCTGTCCCTCCTACGAGCAGTACTTC
CDR3 protein: CSTCPSYEQYF

clone size: -
D gene: TRBD2
J gene: TRBJ2-1
V gene: TRBV7-9
CDR3 DNA: TGTGCCAGCAGCGCCGCCTCGGGACTAGCGGGGGGGCGTGAGCAGTTCTTC
CDR3 protein: CASSAASGLAGGREQFF

clone size: -
D gene: TRBD1
J gene: TRBJ1-2
V gene: TRBV4-3
CDR3 DNA: TGCGCCAGCAGCCAAGGGTACAGGGGAGTTGAGGACTATGGCTACACCTTC
CDR3 protein: CASSQGYRGVEDYGYTF

clone size: -
D gene: TRBD2
J gene: TRBJ2-1
V gene: TRBV7-6
CDR3 DNA: TGTGCCAGCAGCTTGGGAGCGGGAGGGAATGAGCAGTTCTTC
CDR3 protein: CASSLGAGGNEQFF

clone size: -
D gene: -
J gene: TRBJ2-5
V gene: TRBV25-1
CDR3 DNA: TGTGCCAGCAGTCCTCCAGGGTACCAAGAGACCCAGTACTTC
CDR3 protein: CASSPPGYQETQYF

clone size: -
D gene: TRBD1
J gene: TRBJ2-5
V gene: TRBV14
CDR3 DNA: TGTGCCAGCAGCCAAACGACAGGGGCAGAGACCCAGTACTTC
CDR3 protein: CASSQTTGAETQYF

clone size: -
D gene: -
J gene: TRBJ2-7
V gene: TRBV28
CDR3 DNA: TGTGCCACGGCTAGGACACCCTCTTACGAGCAGTACTTC
CDR3 protein: CATARTPSYEQYF

clone size: -
D gene: -
J gene: TRBJ1-5
V gene: TRBV27
CDR3 DNA: TGTGCCAGCAGCTCCGGGACGGTTTTACTGCCCCAGCATTTT
CDR3 protein: CASSSGTVLLPQHF

clone size: large
D gene: -
J gene: TRBJ2-2
V gene: TRBV30
CDR3 DNA: TGTGCCTGGAGCATAAGACTCCAGGACACCGGGGAGCTGTTTTTT
CDR3 protein: CAWSIRLQDTGELFF

clone size: -
D gene: -
J gene: TRBJ1-1
V gene: TRBV7-9
CDR3 DNA: TGTGCCAGCAGACCCACAGGGAACACTGAAGCTTTCTTT
CDR3 protein: CASRPTGNTEAFF

clone size: once
D gene: -
J gene: TRBJ2-4
V gene: TRBV7-2
CDR3 DNA: TGTGCCAGCAGCCACCCCAAGAACAGAATTGCCAAAAACATTCAGTACTTC
CDR3 protein: CASSHPKNRIAKNIQYF

clone size: few
D gene: -
J gene: TRBJ2-1
V gene: TRBV5-1
CDR3 DNA: TGCGCCAGCAGCTTGGTGGGGGGCTCCTACAATGAGCAGTTCTTC
CDR3 protein: CASSLVGGSYNEQFF